This TCR beta chain appears in the sequencing data of a study of blood T cell repertoires in COVID-19. Study information: Collection of acute and convalescent COVID-19 samples took place in the United States, Italy and Spain. Sources were T cells, B-cell-depleted T cells, or PBMCs; the material itself was cDNA or gDNA.

The V end was cut by 1 base, the J end by 4 bases, with 8 bases between. This CDR3 spans 13 amino acids. CDR1 and CDR2 (germline): SGHTS, YDEGEE. In the authors' workflow: For nucleated cells, counts were estimated from reference gene primer amplification. Produced via immunoSEQ multiplex PCR; TCRdb's table is partial and in-frame only. D and trimming were read from the DNA, whereas the V and J calls and clone size are those reported in that table. The table shows 140,000 to 150,000 clones, with roughly 89% occurring only once. The TCR comes from a man between 60 and 70 years old with active or convalescent COVID-19. The chain carries TRBV5-8 and TRBJ1-1, with D perhaps matching TRBD1 (5 bases). Material: peripheral blood. CDR3 protein: CASSLPGVTEAFF. Written as DNA, the CDR3 is TGTGCCAGCAGCTTGCCGGGGGTCACTGAAGCTTTCTTT.